The 28 T cell receptor beta chains below come from one sample, sequenced in a study of CD4 and CD8 cells across lung adenocarcinoma regions. TCRdb independently ran MiXCR on the PCR reads; one entry per CDR3 protein. The sample carries several thousand distinct CDR3 sequences, roughly 48% recorded once. The source material was CD4+ T cells from the center of a lung tumor. The origin of the receptors is a female donor with lung adenocarcinoma. The CD4 and CD8 labels of this study may be unreliable.

As to this clonotype: An end of the junction differs from the germline gene, which may be a read error. The chain couples TRBV10-1 to TRBJ2-4, with D uncertain. The CDR3 covers 13 residues. Germline CDR1 reads WNHNN; CDR2 reads SYGVQD (reference sequence). CDR3 amino acids: CVSGLEGKNIQYF. Written as DNA, the CDR3 is TGCGTCTCCGGGCTGGAAGGTAAAAACATTCAGTATTTC.

About this clonotype: The missing conserved phenylalanine or tryptophan at the end of this CDR3 makes a read error likely. Because the CDR3's place on the DNA is in doubt, the DNA is left out and the CDR3 is given as listed by TCRdb. The V and J genes are TRBV10-3 and TRBJ2-3; the table's D gene call, TRBD1, was not cross checked with the DNA. Germline V gene data show CDR1 as ENHRY and CDR2 as SYGVKD. The CDR3 is 19 amino acids in total, end residues counted. CDR3 amino acids: CAITPGLLFFFVEMGFCHV.

The count of this clonotype is one. CDR3: CASSYSGGQGDEQYF. CDR3 nucleotide sequence: TGTGCCAGCAGCTATAGCGGGGGGCAGGGGGACGAGCAGTACTTC. J is TRBJ2-1 and V is TRBV6-5; 10 bases are a match to TRBD2. The end of the DNA fits TRBJ2-7 better, so the J call may be wrong. Germline V gene data show CDR1 as MNHEY and CDR2 as SVGAGI. The CDR3 length is 15 residues.

This clonotype was seen only a few times. This chain uses TRBV6-2 or TRBV6-3 with TRBJ1-3, with 9 bases identical to TRBD1. After removal of 7 bases from V and 4 bases from J, the junction contained 8 bases not matched to a gene. This CDR3 region has 15 residues. Germline V gene data show CDR1 as MNHEY and CDR2 as SVGEGT. Here the CDR3 DNA reads TGTGCCAGCAAGCTCCGGGACAGGGAAGGAAACACCATATATTTT. The encoded protein is CASKLRDREGNTIYF.

V and J are TRBV12-3 or TRBV12-4 and TRBJ2-1; 9 bases line up with TRBD2. This CDR3 is built from 14 residues. V lost 6 bases and J lost 8; bases outside the gene matches: 8. The CDR3 DNA reads as TGTGCCAGCAGGCCCGGACTAGCGCAAGATGAGCAGTTCTTC. Translating gives CASRPGLAQDEQFF.

Turning to this clonotype: This sequence may be a read error, since a much larger clone differs from it by one base. The chain is built from TRBV6-4 and TRBJ2-1; the D gene could be TRBD1 or TRBD2 (5 bases each). The V gene lost 8 bases and the J gene lost 13 bases, with 21 bases spanning the gap. Germline CDR1 reads MRHNA; CDR2 reads SNTAGT. CDR3 size: 13 residues. This chain's CDR3 is CASQGRKSETQFF. In nucleotides, the CDR3 is TGTGCCAGCCAGGGACGGAAGTCGGAGACCCAGTTCTTC.

This clonotype occurred a few times. A much larger clone differs by one base, so this may be a read error. The chain's CDR3 is CASSEQGGGTRELFF. CDR3 coding DNA: TGTGCCAGCAGTGAACAGGGAGGTGGCACCAGGGAGCTGTTTTTT. J is TRBJ2-2 and V is TRBV6-1, with D perhaps matching TRBD2 (6 bases). Germline values: CDR1 MNHNS, CDR2 SASEGT. The CDR3 has 15 amino acids.

The V call is TRBV11-2, the J call TRBJ2-7, with no clear D. Trimming took off 1 base at V and 1 base at J, with 11 bases between the two ends. This CDR3 is 15 amino acids long. Looked up from germline, CDR1 is SGHAT and CDR2 is FQNNGV. Here the CDR3 reads CASSLGFVGSYEQYF. DNA of the CDR3: TGTGCCAGCAGCTTAGGATTCGTGGGTTCCTACGAGCAGTACTTC.

The chain has TRBV7-2 and TRBJ2-1; 8 positions match TRBD2. The end of the DNA fits TRBJ2-3 better, so the J call may be wrong. The CDR3 covers 15 residues. Germline CDR1 is SGHTA and CDR2 is FQGNSA. The CDR3: CASSLKRGLLATQYF. The CDR3 DNA follows: TGTGCCAGCAGCTTAAAGCGGGGGCTCTTGGCCACGCAGTATTTT.

By its share, this clonotype is large. This chain uses TRBV25-1 with TRBJ2-3; D might be TRBD2 (6 bases). Looked up from germline, CDR1 is MGHDK and CDR2 is SYGVNS. Trimming took 5 bases from V and 5 from J, leaving 17 bases between them. The CDR3 is 15 residues long. The CDR3 DNA is TGTGCCAGCAGTACCTACGGGGGAGCGGGAGATACGCAGTATTTT. Amino acid sequence: CASSTYGGAGDTQYF. The full variable domain, in which reference TRBV25-1 and TRBJ2-3 provide the parts outside the CDR3, is EADIYQTPRYLVIGTGKKITLECSQTMGHDKMYWYQQDPGMELHLIHYSYGVNSTEKGDLSSESTVSRIRTEHFPLTLESARPSHTSQYLCASSTYGGAGDTQYFGPGTRLTVL.

On this clonotype: The CDR3 does not close with the conserved phenylalanine or tryptophan, likely indicating a read error. The DNA is left out, because the CDR3 cannot be placed on it with certainty; the CDR3 is given as TCRdb lists it. The chain combines TRBV27 with TRBJ2-3; the tabulated D call, TRBD1, remains unverified against the DNA. The germline gives CDR1 MNHEY, CDR2 SMNVEV (reference sequence). From its first to its last residue, the CDR3 has 18 amino acids. CDR3 amino acids: CASSLSVGGRYSPTSSTS.

The chain combines TRBV6-1 with TRBJ2-1; 9 bases are a match to TRBD1. Germline CDR1 reads MNHNS; CDR2 reads SASEGT. V was clipped by 5 bases and J by 5 bases; unmatched bases: 10. The CDR3 covers 16 residues. The DNA for the CDR3 is TGTGCCAGCAGTACGGGGACCGGGACAGGGCACAATGAGCAGTTCTTC. It translates to CASSTGTGTGHNEQFF.

This clonotype showed up just a few times. This chain connects TRBV6-2 or TRBV6-3 to TRBJ2-1; perhaps TRBD2 as D (6 bases). The CDR3 extends over 16 amino acids. Germline V gene sequence: CDR1 MNHEY, CDR2 SVGEGT. The V gene lost 4 bases and the J gene lost 3 bases, with 16 bases spanning the gap. The CDR3 bases are TGTGCCAGCAGTTTAGCGGATAGCGGATTCTACAATGAGCAGTTCTTC. Protein: CASSLADSGFYNEQFF.

CDR3 residues: CASSRVETSTDTQYF. Here the CDR3 DNA reads TGCGCCAGCAGCCGAGTTGAGACTAGCACAGATACGCAGTATTTT. The chain has TRBV4-1 and TRBJ2-3; the D is unclear. The germline gives CDR1 MGHRA, CDR2 YSYEKL. Trimming cost V 4 bases and J 0 bases, with 11 bases left between them. This CDR3 contains 15 residues.

Here the CDR3 reads CASSLLGPDTQYF. CDR3 sequence (DNA): TGTGCCAGCAGCTTGCTCGGGCCAGATACGCAGTATTTT. The chain employs TRBV11-2 and TRBJ2-3, with D unclear. V was pared by 3 bases and J by 4 bases, with 8 bases between. This CDR3 spans 13 amino acids. CDR1 and CDR2 from the germline V gene are SGHAT and FQNNGV.

This clonotype is categorized as medium-sized (0.01 to 0.1%). The chain joins TRBV6-5 to TRBJ1-6; 8 nucleotides match TRBD1. This CDR3 is built from 15 residues. V shed 2 bases, J shed 8 bases, and the junction held 5 bases outside the gene matches. Germline values: CDR1 MNHEY, CDR2 SVGAGI. CDR3 region: CASSYTTGDDSPLHF. CDR3 nucleotide sequence: TGTGCCAGCAGTTACACGACAGGGGACGATTCACCCCTCCACTTT.

The CDR3 is CAIHGQGPNEQFF. CDR3 nucleotide sequence: TGTGCCATACATGGACAGGGTCCCAATGAGCAGTTCTTC. The chain combines TRBV10-3 with TRBJ2-1; 8 bases line up with TRBD1. Per the germline V gene, CDR1 is ENHRY and CDR2 is SYGVKD. V gave up 9 bases and J gave up 6 bases; unmatched junction bases: 7. This CDR3 has 13 residues.

This clonotype was recorded many times. The CDR3 sequence is CASRDPGRRNTEAFF. DNA of the CDR3: TGTGCCAGCAGAGATCCGGGACGCCGGAACACTGAAGCTTTCTTT. The chain employs TRBV27 and TRBJ1-1, with D maybe TRBD1 (5 bases). V dropped 6 bases and J dropped 1 base, with 15 bases sitting between them. Germline V gives CDR1 MNHEY, CDR2 SMNVEV (reference sequence). The CDR3 is 15 residues long.

V and J are TRBV6-2 or TRBV6-3 and TRBJ2-5, with TRBD2 as a possible D gene (6 bases). The CDR3 has 15 residues. The V and J ends lost 2 bases and 4 bases respectively, with 14 bases between them. Per germline, CDR1 MNHEY and CDR2 SVGEGT. The CDR3 coding sequence is TGTGCCAGCAGTTACGGATCGCTAGCGCCAGAGACCCAGTACTTC. Translated, it gives CASSYGSLAPETQYF.

The chain recombines TRBV27 with TRBJ2-3; the D gene is possibly TRBD2 (5 bases). With the DNA end fitting TRBJ2-2 better, the J assignment may be wrong. Germline assignment: CDR1 MNHEY and CDR2 SMNVEV (reference sequence). This CDR3 has 14 residues. The CDR3 nucleotides are TGTGCCAGCAGTTTAGGGCTAGCCAAATGTACGCTGTTTTTT. Its protein product is CASSLGLAKCTLFF.

This chain links TRBV10-1 with TRBJ2-3; D unclear. The CDR3 extends over 13 amino acids. Germline V gene lookup returns CDR1 WNHNN and CDR2 SYGVQD (reference sequence). The CDR3 protein is CGTEGEGTDTQYF. The CDR3 nucleotides read TGCGGCACCGAAGGAGAAGGTACAGATACGCAGTATTTT.

This clonotype was observed many times. The chain uses TRBV4-1 and TRBJ2-2, with 8 bases matching TRBD2. This CDR3 has 17 amino acids. Trimming cost V 0 bases and J 7 bases; bases outside gene matches: 10. Germline values: CDR1 MGHRA, CDR2 YSYEKL. The CDR3, as DNA: TGCGCCAGCAGCCAAGATGCCCAGCTGGCGGGAGGCGGGGAGCTGTTTTTT. Its translation is CASSQDAQLAGGGELFF.

This chain connects TRBV28 to TRBJ2-3, with a weak D call TRBD2 (6 bases). In germline, CDR1 is MDHEN, CDR2 SYDVKM. V was shortened by 6 bases and J by 1 base, with 14 bases between the two germline ends. The CDR3 is made up of 15 amino acids. CDR3 region: CASSFTGTGTDTQYF. The CDR3 nucleotides read TGTGCCAGCAGCTTCACCGGGACTGGCACAGATACGCAGTATTTT.

The chain combines TRBV6-5 with TRBJ2-1; TRBD2 matches at 7 bases. The last part of the DNA fits TRBJ2-5 better; the J call may be wrong. Germline CDR1 reads MNHEY; CDR2 reads SVGAGI. The CDR3 spans 13 residues. The CDR3 region has the DNA TGTGCCAGCAGTTACGCGGGAGCGGAGACCCAGTACTTC. Translated: CASSYAGAETQYF.

Notes on this clonotype: An end of the junction differs from the germline gene, which may be a read error. CDR3 nucleotides: TGTGCCAGCAGGGGGACAGGGGGCGATGACAAAGATACCCAGTATTTT. Translating it yields CASRGTGGDDKDTQYF. The rearrangement links TRBV6-4 to TRBJ2-3; TRBD1 aligns across 12 bases. The CDR3 has 16 residues. Per germline, CDR1 MRHNA and CDR2 SNTAGT.

By share, this clonotype ranks as large. The chain links TRBV6-4 to TRBJ2-1, with 8 positions matching TRBD2. The CDR3 is 15 amino acids. V gave up 8 bases and J gave up 1 base; unmatched junction bases: 7. Germline V lookup: CDR1 MRHNA, CDR2 SNTAGT. In nucleotides, the CDR3 is TGTGCCAGCTCCAAACTAGCGGAATCCTACAATGAGCAGTTCTTC. Translating gives CASSKLAESYNEQFF.

The genes are TRBV6-1 and TRBJ2-3, with D maybe TRBD1 (5 bases). The DNA end is more similar to TRBJ2-1, so the J call may be wrong. The CDR3 is 14 residues long. Germline V gene sequence: CDR1 MNHNS, CDR2 SASEGT. The CDR3, as DNA: TGTGCCAGCACCCTAGACAGAAACTCCTACGAGCAGTTCTTC. This encodes CASTLDRNSYEQFF.

The rearrangement uses TRBV7-9 and TRBJ2-1; 14 bases are shared with TRBD2. This CDR3 has 17 residues. Per germline, CDR1 SEHNR and CDR2 FQNEAQ (reference sequence). Trimming at V came to 4 bases and at J to 8 bases, leaving 10 bases not matched to a gene. CDR3 sequence: CASSSPGTSGSVDEQFF. The CDR3 nucleotides read TGTGCCAGCAGCTCACCCGGGACTAGCGGGAGTGTCGATGAGCAGTTCTTC.